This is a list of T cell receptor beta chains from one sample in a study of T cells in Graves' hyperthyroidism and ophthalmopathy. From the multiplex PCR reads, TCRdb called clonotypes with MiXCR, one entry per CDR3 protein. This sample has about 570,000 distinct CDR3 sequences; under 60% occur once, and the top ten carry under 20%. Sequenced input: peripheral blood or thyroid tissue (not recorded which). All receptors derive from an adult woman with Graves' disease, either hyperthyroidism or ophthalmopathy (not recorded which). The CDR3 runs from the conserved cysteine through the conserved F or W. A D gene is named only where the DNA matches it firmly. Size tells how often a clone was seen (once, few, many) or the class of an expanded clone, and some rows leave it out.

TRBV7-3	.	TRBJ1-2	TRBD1	TGTGCCAGCAGCCACCCGGGACAGAACTATGGCTACACCTTC	CASSHPGQNYGYTF
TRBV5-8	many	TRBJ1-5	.	TGTGCCAGCAGCTTGCTCGAACTTCAGCCCCAGCATTTT	CASSLLELQPQHF
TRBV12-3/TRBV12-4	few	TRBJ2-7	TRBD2	TGTGCCAGCAAACTGAGTAGCGGGAAGGGGGGTTCCTACGAGCAGTACTTC	CASKLSSGKGGSYEQYF
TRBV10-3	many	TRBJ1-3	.	TGTGCCATCAGTGATTACGGCTCTGGAAACACCATATATTTT	CAISDYGSGNTIYF
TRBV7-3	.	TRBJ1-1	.	TGTGCCAGCAGTAAGTTGGACGGGACGTCGAACACTGAAGCTTTCTTT	CASSKLDGTSNTEAFF
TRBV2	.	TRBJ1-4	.	TGTGCCAGCGCTTTGGGATCTTCCGGGAATGAAAAACTGTTTTTT	CASALGSSGNEKLFF
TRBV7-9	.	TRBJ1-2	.	TGTGCCAGCAGCTCCCGCGTCTATGGCTACACCTTC	CASSSRVYGYTF
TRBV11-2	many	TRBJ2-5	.	TGTGCCAGCAGCGGTCGGGGCGGCCCCAGTTTCGGGGAGACCCAGTACTTC	CASSGRGGPSFGETQYF
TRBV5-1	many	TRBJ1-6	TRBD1	TGCGCCAGCAGCTTGACCGGGACAGGGCGATCACCCCTCCACTTT	CASSLTGTGRSPLHF
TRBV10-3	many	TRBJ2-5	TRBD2	TGTGCCATCAGTAACGGACTAGCGGGGATCCAAGAGACCCAGTACTTC	CAISNGLAGIQETQYF
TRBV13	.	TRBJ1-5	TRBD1	TGTGCCAGCAGCTTAGGGACAGGGAACCAAGAGACCCAGCATTTT	CASSLGTGNQETQHF
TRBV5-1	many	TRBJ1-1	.	TGCGCCAGCAGCTTGTTTGGGGAAACTGAAGCTTTCTTT	CASSLFGETEAFF
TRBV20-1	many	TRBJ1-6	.	TGCAGTGCTAGGCCGGGAAATAATTCACCCCTCCACTTT	CSARPGNNSPLHF
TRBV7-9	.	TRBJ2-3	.	TGTGCCAGCAGCTTAGATCCGCGGGCCGAAATTTCCCCTCAGTATTTT	CASSLDPRAEISPQYF
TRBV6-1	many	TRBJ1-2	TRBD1	TGTGCCAGCAGTGAAGGTGGGACAGGGACTGGCTACACCTTC	CASSEGGTGTGYTF
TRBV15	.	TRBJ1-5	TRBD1	TGTGCCACCAGCAGAACGGACAGGGATCAGCCCCAGCATTTT	CATSRTDRDQPQHF
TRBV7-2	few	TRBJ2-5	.	TGTGCCAGCAGCTTATTCGTGGCCCCGGGGGAGACCCAGTACTTC	CASSLFVAPGETQYF
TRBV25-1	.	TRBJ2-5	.	TGTGCCAGCACCCGGCACGGGGCGGAGACCCGGTACTTC	CASTRHGAETRYF
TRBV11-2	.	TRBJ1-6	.	TGTGCCAGCAGCCGAAACGGGGGTTTCAGCAATTCACCCCTCCACTTT	CASSRNGGFSNSPLHF
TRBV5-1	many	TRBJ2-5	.	TGCGCCAGCAGCCCCTGGGGCCCAGAGACCCAGTACTTC	CASSPWGPETQYF
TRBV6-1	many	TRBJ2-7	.	TGTGCCAGCAGCGCCGGGCCAACCTACGAGCAGTACTTC	CASSAGPTYEQYF
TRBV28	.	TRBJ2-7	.	TGTGCCAGCAGTTTAATAGGGACACCCCCCTACGAGCAGTACTTC	CASSLIGTPPYEQYF
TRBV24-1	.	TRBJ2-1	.	TGTGCCACCAGTGGTTGGACCTCCTACAATGAGCAGTTCTTC	CATSGWTSYNEQFF
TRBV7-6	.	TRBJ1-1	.	TGTGCCAGCAGCTTAGGCGGACAGCAGAACACTGAAGCTTTCTTT	CASSLGGQQNTEAFF
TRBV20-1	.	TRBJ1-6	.	TGCAGTGCTAGAGAACCGGGAGGGTATTCACCCCTCCACTTT	CSAREPGGYSPLHF
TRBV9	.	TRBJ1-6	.	TGTGCCAGCAGCGTCGGGAGTTCACCCCTCCACTTT	CASSVGSSPLHF
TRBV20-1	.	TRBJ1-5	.	TGCAGTGCTAGAGATGGGGGTAATCAGCCCCAGCATTTT	CSARDGGNQPQHF
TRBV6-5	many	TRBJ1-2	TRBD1	TGTGCCAGCAGTTTGGGACAGGGCAATGGCTACACCTTC	CASSLGQGNGYTF
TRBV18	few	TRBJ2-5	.	TGTGCCAGCTCATGGTCTGGAGAAGAGACCCAGTACTTC	CASSWSGEETQYF
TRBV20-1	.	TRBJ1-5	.	TGTAGTGCAACCCCGGGGATAGGCGAGCAGCCCCAGCATTTT	CSATPGIGEQPQHF
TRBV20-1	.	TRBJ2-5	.	TGCAGTGCTAGTCTCCCGGGAGCCCAAGAGACCCAGTACTTC	CSASLPGAQETQYF
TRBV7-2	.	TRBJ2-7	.	TGTGCCAGCAGCCCGGACCGAGCCTCCTACGAGCAGTACTTC	CASSPDRASYEQYF
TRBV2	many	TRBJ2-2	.	TGTGCCAGCAGTTCTTACCTGAGCACCGGGGAGCTGTTTTTT	CASSSYLSTGELFF
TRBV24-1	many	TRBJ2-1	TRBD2	TGTGCCACCAGTGATTGGCGGGAGGGCCAGGCTGAGCAGTTCTTC	CATSDWREGQAEQFF
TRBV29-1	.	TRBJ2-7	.	TGCAGCGTTAGAGGAGGGGTAGGTAGTAGCGAGCAGTACTTC	CSVRGGVGSSEQYF
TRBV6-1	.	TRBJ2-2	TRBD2	TGTGGAGTCCAGCGGGAGGATTTCACCGGGGAGCTGTTTTTT	CGVQREDFTGELFF
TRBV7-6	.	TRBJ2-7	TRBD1	TGTGCCAGCGGAAAGACAGGGAGTCCCTACGAGCAGTACTTC	CASGKTGSPYEQYF
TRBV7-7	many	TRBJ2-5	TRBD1	TGTGCTAGCCAGGGGGTCTCAGAGACCCAGTACTTC	CASQGVSETQYF
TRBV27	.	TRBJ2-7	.	TGTGCCAGCAGTCCAACACTGACAGCCACTTCCTACGAGCAGTACTTC	CASSPTLTATSYEQYF
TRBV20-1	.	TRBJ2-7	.	TGCAGTGCACCCGACGGTGGGGTCCATCAGCCCCAGCAGTACTTC	CSAPDGGVHQPQQYF
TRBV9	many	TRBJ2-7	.	TGTGCCAGCAGCCCGAGACCGGAGTCCTACGAGCAGTACTTC	CASSPRPESYEQYF
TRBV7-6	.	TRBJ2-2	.	TGTGCCAGCAGCCCCTGGACGGCAGGGCTTGGCACCGGGGAGCTGTTTTTT	CASSPWTAGLGTGELFF
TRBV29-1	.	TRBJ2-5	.	TGCAGCGTTACCCACGGAGAGACCCAGTACTTC	CSVTHGETQYF
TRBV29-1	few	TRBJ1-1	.	TGCAGCGTTGACCGCGGGCTGAACACTGAAGCTTTCTTT	CSVDRGLNTEAFF
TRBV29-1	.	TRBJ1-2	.	TGCAGCGTTGCACAGGGCAACTATGGCTACACCTTC	CSVAQGNYGYTF
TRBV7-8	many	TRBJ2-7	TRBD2	TGTGCCAGCAGCTACCAACTAGCGGAAACTTACGAGCAGTACTTC	CASSYQLAETYEQYF
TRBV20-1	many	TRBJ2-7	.	TGCAGTGCAATAGGAGGCGGCGAGCAGTACTTC	CSAIGGGEQYF
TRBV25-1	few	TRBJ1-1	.	TGTGCCAGCAGTGCCACAGTCGCTGAAGCTTTCTTT	CASSATVAEAFF
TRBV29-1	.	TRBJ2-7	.	TGCAGCGTTGGAGCCGTCTCCTACGAGCAGTACTTC	CSVGAVSYEQYF
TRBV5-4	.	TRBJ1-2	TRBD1	TGTGCCAGCAGCACTCCACCGGGACAGGGGGCGCGAGACTATGGCTACACCTTC	CASSTPPGQGARDYGYTF
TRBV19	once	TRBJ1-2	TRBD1	TGTGCCAGTAGTACATGGACAGGGGCAAGCGATGGCTACACCTTC	CASSTWTGASDGYTF
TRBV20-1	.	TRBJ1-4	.	TGCAGTGCCCCGAGACCCGGCAGAACCCAAGGGGAAAAACTGTTTTTT	CSAPRPGRTQGEKLFF
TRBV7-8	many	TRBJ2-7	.	TGTGCCAGCAGCTTAGGGAATTGGGAGCAGTACTTC	CASSLGNWEQYF